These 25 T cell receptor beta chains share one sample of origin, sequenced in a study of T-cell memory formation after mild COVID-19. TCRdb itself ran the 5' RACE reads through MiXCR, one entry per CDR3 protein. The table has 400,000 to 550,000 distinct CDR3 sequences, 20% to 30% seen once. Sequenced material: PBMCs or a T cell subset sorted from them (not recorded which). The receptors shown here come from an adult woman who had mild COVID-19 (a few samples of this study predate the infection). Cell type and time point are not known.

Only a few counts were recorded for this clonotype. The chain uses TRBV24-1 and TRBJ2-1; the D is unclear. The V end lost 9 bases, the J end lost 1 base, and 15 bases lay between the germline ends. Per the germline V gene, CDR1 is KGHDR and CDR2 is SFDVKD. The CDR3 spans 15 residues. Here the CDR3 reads CATRLVSVSYNEQFF. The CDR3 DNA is TGTGCCACCCGGCTGGTGTCTGTTTCCTACAATGAGCAGTTCTTC.

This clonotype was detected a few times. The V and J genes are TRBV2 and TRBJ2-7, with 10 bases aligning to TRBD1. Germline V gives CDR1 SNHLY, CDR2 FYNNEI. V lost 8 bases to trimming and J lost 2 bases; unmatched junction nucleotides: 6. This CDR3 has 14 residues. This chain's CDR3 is CASHGTGVPYEQYF. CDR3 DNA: TGTGCCAGCCACGGGACAGGGGTCCCCTACGAGCAGTACTTC.

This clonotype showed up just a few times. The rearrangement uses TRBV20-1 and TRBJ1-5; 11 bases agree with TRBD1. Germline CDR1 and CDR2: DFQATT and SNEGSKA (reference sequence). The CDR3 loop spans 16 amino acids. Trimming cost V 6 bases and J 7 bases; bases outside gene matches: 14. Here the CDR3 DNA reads TGCAGTGCCCTATACGAAGGGACAGGGGGAAACCAGCCCCAGCATTTT. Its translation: CSALYEGTGGNQPQHF.

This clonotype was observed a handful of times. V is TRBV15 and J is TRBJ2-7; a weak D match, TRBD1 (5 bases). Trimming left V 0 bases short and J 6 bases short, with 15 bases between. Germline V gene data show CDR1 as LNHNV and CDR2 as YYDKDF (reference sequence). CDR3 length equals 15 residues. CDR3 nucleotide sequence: TGTGCCACCAGCAGAGATTTCGGCAGGGTCGTCGAGCAGTACTTC. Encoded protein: CATSRDFGRVVEQYF.

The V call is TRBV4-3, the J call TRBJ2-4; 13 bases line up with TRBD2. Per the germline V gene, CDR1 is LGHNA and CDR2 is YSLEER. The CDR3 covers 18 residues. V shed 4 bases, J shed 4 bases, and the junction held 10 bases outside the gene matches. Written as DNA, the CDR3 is TGCGCCAGCAGCCCAGAACTAGCGGGAGGGCCGGTTAAAAACATTCAGTACTTC. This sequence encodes CASSPELAGGPVKNIQYF.

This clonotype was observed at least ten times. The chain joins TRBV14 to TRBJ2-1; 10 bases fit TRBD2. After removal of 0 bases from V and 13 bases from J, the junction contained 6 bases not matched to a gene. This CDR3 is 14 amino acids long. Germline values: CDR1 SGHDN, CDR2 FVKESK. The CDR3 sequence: CASSQETSGVLQFF. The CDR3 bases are TGTGCCAGCAGCCAAGAAACTAGCGGGGTCCTTCAGTTCTTC.

The CDR3 DNA sequence: TGCGCCAGCAGCTATGGTCGCCCGTCACACTATGGCTACACCTTC. Translation: CASSYGRPSHYGYTF. V usage is TRBV5-1 and J usage is TRBJ1-2, with no clear D. This CDR3 comprises 15 residues. Germline-derived CDR1 and CDR2 are SGHRS and YFSETQ. V shed 3 bases and J shed 3 bases, with 15 bases lying between them.

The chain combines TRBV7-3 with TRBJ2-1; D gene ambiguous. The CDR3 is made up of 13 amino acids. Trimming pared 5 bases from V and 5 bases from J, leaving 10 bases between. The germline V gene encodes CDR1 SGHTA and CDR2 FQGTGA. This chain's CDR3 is CASSTRLNNEQFF. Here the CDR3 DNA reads TGTGCCAGCAGCACGCGGTTGAACAATGAGCAGTTCTTC.

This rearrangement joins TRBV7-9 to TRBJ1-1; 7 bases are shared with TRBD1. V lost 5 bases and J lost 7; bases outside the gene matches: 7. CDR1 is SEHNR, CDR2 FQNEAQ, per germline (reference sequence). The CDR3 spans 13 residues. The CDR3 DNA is TGTGCCAGCAGCCAGGGACAGATGAATGAAGCTTTCTTT. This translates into CASSQGQMNEAFF.

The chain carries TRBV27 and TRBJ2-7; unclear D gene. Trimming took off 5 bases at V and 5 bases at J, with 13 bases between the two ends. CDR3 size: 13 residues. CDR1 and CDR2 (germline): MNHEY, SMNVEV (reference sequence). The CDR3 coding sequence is TGTGCCAGCAGTCCATTGGTGGGAAACGAGCAGTACTTC. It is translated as CASSPLVGNEQYF.

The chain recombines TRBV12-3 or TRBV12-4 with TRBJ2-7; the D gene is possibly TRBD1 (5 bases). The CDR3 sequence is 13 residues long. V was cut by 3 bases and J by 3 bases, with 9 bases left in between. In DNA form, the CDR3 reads TGTGCCAGCAGTTTCCAGGGCTTCTACGAGCAGTACTTC. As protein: CASSFQGFYEQYF.

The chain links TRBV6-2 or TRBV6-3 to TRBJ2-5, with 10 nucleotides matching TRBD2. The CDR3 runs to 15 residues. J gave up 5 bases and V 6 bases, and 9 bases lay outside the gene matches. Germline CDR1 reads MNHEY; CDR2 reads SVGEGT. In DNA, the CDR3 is TGTGCCAGCAGACCTAGCGGGAGCGAGGGTGAGACCCAGTACTTC. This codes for CASRPSGSEGETQYF.

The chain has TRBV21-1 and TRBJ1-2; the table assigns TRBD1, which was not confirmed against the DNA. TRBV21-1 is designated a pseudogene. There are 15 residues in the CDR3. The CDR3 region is CASSKVVKGAPGYTF. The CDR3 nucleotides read TGTGCCAGCAGCAAAGTGGTGAAGGGTGCCCCTGGCTACACCTTC.

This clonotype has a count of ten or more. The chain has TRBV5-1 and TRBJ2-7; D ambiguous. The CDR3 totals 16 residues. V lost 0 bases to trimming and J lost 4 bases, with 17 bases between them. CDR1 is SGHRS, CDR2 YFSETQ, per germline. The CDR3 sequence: CASSLEGRTSGYEQYF. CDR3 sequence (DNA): TGCGCCAGCAGCTTGGAAGGCCGGACCTCCGGATACGAGCAGTACTTC.

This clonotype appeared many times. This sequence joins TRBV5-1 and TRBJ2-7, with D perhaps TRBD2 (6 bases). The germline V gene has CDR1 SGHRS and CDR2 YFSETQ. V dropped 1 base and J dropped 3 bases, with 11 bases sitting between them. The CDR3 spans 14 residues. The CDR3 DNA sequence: TGCGCCAGCAGCTTGCGGGAGATCGGCTACGAGCAGTACTTC. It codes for CASSLREIGYEQYF.

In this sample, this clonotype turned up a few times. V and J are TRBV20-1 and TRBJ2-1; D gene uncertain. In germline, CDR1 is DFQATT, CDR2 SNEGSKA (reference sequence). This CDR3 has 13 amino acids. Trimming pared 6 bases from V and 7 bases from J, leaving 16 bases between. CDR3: CSAPTLGRNEQFF. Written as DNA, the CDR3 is TGCAGTGCCCCGACTCTTGGGCGGAATGAGCAGTTCTTC.

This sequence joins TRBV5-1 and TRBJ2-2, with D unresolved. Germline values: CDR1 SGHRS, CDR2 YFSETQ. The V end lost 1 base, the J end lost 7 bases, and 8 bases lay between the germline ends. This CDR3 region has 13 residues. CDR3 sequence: CASSLIMGGELFF. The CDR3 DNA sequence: TGCGCCAGCAGCTTGATCATGGGCGGGGAGCTGTTTTTT. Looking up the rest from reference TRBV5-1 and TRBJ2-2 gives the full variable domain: KAGVTQTPRYLIKTRGQQVTLSCSPISGHRSVSWYQQTPGQGLQFLFEYFSETQRNKGNFPGRFSGRQFSNSRSEMNVSTLELGDSALYLCASSLIMGGELFFGEGSRLTVL.

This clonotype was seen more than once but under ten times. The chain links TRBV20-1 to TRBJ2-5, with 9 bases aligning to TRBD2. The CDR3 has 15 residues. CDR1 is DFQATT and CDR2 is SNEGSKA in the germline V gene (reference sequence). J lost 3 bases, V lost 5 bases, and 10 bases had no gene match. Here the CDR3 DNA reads TGCAGTGCTCCTACAGCTGGCGGGGGGGAAGAGACCCAGTACTTC. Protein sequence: CSAPTAGGGEETQYF.

CDR3 sequence: CASSPGLAGGYSYEQYF. DNA of the CDR3: TGTGCCAGCAGTCCCGGACTAGCGGGGGGGTACTCCTACGAGCAGTACTTC. V gene TRBV6-6 combines with J gene TRBJ2-7; TRBD2 matches 15 bases. V trimming: 5 bases; J trimming: 0 bases; junction bases outside the gene matches: 5. The CDR3 has 17 residues. Germline V gene lookup returns CDR1 MNHNY and CDR2 SVGAGI (reference sequence).

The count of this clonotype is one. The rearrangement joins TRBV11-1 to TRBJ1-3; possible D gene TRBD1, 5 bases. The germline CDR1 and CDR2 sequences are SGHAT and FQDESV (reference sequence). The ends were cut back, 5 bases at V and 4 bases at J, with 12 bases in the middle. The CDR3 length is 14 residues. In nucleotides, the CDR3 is TGTGCCAGCAGCGACTTGGGGACCGGAAACACCATATATTTT. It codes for CASSDLGTGNTIYF.

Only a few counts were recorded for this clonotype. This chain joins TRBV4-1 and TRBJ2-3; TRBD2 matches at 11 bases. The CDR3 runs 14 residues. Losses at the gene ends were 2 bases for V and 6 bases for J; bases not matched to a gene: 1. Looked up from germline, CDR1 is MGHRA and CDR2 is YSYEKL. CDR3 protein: CASSQRLAGDTQYF. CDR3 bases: TGCGCCAGCAGCCAACGACTAGCGGGGGATACGCAGTATTTT.

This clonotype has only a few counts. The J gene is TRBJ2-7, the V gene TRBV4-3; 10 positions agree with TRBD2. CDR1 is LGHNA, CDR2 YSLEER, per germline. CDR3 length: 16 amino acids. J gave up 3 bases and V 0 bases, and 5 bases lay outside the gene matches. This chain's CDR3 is CASSQDWASGSYEQYF. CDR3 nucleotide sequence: TGCGCCAGCAGCCAAGATTGGGCTAGCGGGAGCTACGAGCAGTACTTC.

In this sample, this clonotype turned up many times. The CDR3 loop is CASSRASGYNEQFF. DNA for the CDR3: TGTGCCAGCTCACGGGCTAGCGGCTACAATGAGCAGTTCTTC. The chain links TRBV18 to TRBJ2-1, with 7 bases identical to TRBD2. Germline CDR1 reads KGHSH; CDR2 reads LQKENI. The CDR3 sequence is 14 residues long. V dropped 4 bases and J dropped 3; count of bases not matched to a gene: 3.

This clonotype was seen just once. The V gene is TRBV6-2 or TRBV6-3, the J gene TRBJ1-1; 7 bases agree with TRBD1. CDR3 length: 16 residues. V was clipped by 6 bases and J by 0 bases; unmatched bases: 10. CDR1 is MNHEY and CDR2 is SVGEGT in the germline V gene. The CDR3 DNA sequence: TGTGCCAGCAGACAGGGGCCGGGGGGTTTGAACACTGAAGCTTTCTTT. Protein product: CASRQGPGGLNTEAFF.

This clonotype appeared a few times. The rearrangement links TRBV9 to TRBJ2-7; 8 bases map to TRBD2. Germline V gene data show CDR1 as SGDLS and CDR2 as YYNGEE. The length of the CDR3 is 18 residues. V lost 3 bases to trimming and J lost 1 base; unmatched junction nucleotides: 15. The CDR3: CASSGAGESPSPSYEQYF. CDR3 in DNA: TGTGCCAGCAGCGGAGCGGGGGAGAGTCCCAGCCCGTCCTACGAGCAGTACTTC.